The 12 T cell receptor beta chains listed next were all sequenced from one sample in a study of cytomegalovirus exposure and HLA in healthy donors. PCR used 60 Vbeta primers and 13 Jbeta primers. The repertoire was sequenced with immunoSEQ multiplex PCR; TCRdb's copy has only in-frame clones and lacks some. The repertoire holds over 150,000 clones, with approximately 70% as singletons. The sample was PBMCs. These receptors were collected from a woman aged 40-49 years in good health and CMV-seropositive.

This clone was recorded once. The chain recombines TRBV5-1 with TRBJ1-4; D is undetermined. Germline-derived CDR1 and CDR2 are SGHRS and YFSETQ. Trimming removed 3 bases at V and 8 bases at J, with 17 bases between. The CDR3 has 15 amino acids. CDR3 coding DNA: TGCGCCAGCAGCTCCATCGGCCAGGAAGGAGAAAAACTGTTTTTT. This codes for CASSSIGQEGEKLFF.

V is TRBV5-4 and J is TRBJ2-1; 7 bases align to TRBD1. Germline CDR1 and CDR2: SGHNT and YYREEE (reference sequence). V shed 3 bases, J shed 8 bases, and the junction held 14 bases outside the gene matches. There are 16 residues in the CDR3. In DNA, the CDR3 is TGTGCCAGCAGCTATACAGGGGTGCCTCCCCAAGATGAGCAGTTCTTC. Translating gives CASSYTGVPPQDEQFF. The full variable domain, its missing parts supplied by reference TRBV5-4 and TRBJ2-1, is ETGVTQSPTHLIKTRGQQVTLRCSSQSGHNTVSWYQQALGQGPQFIFQYYREEENGRGNFPPRFSGLQFPNYSSELNVNALELDDSALYLCASSYTGVPPQDEQFFGPGTRLTVL.

Here the CDR3 reads CASSLLDSKNQPQHF. The CDR3 DNA follows: TGTGCCAGCAGCTTGCTCGACAGCAAGAATCAGCCCCAGCATTTT. The chain recombines TRBV5-8 with TRBJ1-5, with a possible D match to TRBD1 (5 bases). The CDR3 is made up of 15 amino acids. Germline lookup yields CDR1 SGHTS and CDR2 YDEGEE. V lost 1 base and J lost 4, with 12 bases in between.

The chain carries TRBV28 and TRBJ1-2, with D perhaps TRBD1 (5 bases). Deletions cut 5 bases from V and 4 bases from J, with 14 bases between. Germline loops: CDR1 MDHEN, CDR2 SYDVKM. The CDR3 contains 14 residues. This CDR3 reads CASSPVTGGYGYTF. As DNA, the CDR3 is TGTGCCAGCAGTCCCGTCACAGGCGGCTATGGCTACACCTTC.

The chain has TRBV18 and TRBJ2-5; D might be TRBD1 (7 bases). Germline V gene lookup returns CDR1 KGHSH and CDR2 LQKENI. The CDR3 extends over 14 amino acids. Trimming pared 6 bases from V and 0 bases from J, leaving 11 bases between. CDR3 bases: TGTGCCAGCTCGGAGGGACAGAACCAAGAGACCCAGTACTTC. It is translated as CASSEGQNQETQYF.

V is TRBV9 and J is TRBJ2-3, with TRBD2 matching over 7 bases. V shed 4 bases, J shed 0 bases, and the junction held 2 bases outside the gene matches. Germline V CDR1 and CDR2: SGDLS, YYNGEE. The CDR3 loop spans 14 amino acids. CDR3 DNA: TGTGCCAGCAGCAGCGGGGATAGCACAGATACGCAGTATTTT. This codes for CASSSGDSTDTQYF. The full variable domain, completed using reference TRBV9 and TRBJ2-3, is DSGVTQTPKHLITATGQRVTLRCSPRSGDLSVYWYQQSLDQGLQFLIQYYNGEERAKGNILERFSAQQFPDLHSELNLSSLELGDSALYFCASSSGDSTDTQYFGPGTRLTVL.

This clone came up once. The chain employs TRBV7-2 and TRBJ1-1, with a tentative D call TRBD1 (6 bases). The ends were cut back, 0 bases at V and 7 bases at J, with 12 bases in the middle. Looked up from germline, CDR1 is SGHTA and CDR2 is FQGNSA. CDR3 length: 14 residues. The CDR3 loop reads CASSLAGGHLEAFF. CDR3 nucleotide sequence: TGTGCCAGCAGCTTAGCAGGGGGACACCTTGAAGCTTTCTTT.

This chain links TRBV7-6 with TRBJ1-1, with TRBD1 as a possible D gene (6 bases). Germline V gene sequence: CDR1 SGHVS, CDR2 FNYEAQ. The CDR3 runs to 14 residues. Trimming shortened V by 1 base and J by 4 bases, and 10 bases separated the two germline ends. Here the CDR3 DNA reads TGTGCCAGCAGCTTAGGAGGGGGAATCACTGAAGCTTTCTTT. This sequence encodes CASSLGGGITEAFF.

The chain uses TRBV10-1 and TRBJ1-6; TRBD1 aligns across 9 bases. Trimming removed 5 bases from V and 10 bases from J; junction bases left unmatched: 3. The CDR3 is 13 amino acids. Per the germline V gene, CDR1 is WNHNN and CDR2 is SYGVQD (reference sequence). The CDR3 DNA reads as TGCGCCAGCAGTACCGGACAGGGGTCACCCCTCCACTTT. This translates into CASSTGQGSPLHF.

For the CDR3, the DNA is TGTGCCAGCAGCTCCTCCGGGACAGGCTACGAGCAGTACTTC. Its translation: CASSSSGTGYEQYF. The chain is built from TRBV7-2 and TRBJ2-7; TRBD1 matches at 8 bases. The germline CDR1 and CDR2 sequences are SGHTA and FQGNSA. J was trimmed by 3 bases and V by 4 bases; bases with no gene match: 5. The CDR3 sequence is 14 residues long.

There are a few counts of this clone. The V and J genes are TRBV27 and TRBJ2-1; TRBD2 aligns across 8 bases. The CDR3 is 14 amino acids. The germline V gene encodes CDR1 MNHEY and CDR2 SMNVEV (reference sequence). Losses at the gene ends were 3 bases for V and 5 bases for J; bases not matched to a gene: 3. The DNA for the CDR3 is TGTGCCAGCAGTTTCGGGACTAGAAACAATGAGCAGTTCTTC. It translates to CASSFGTRNNEQFF.

V is TRBV6-5 and J is TRBJ1-5; TRBD1 aligns across 9 bases. With 8 bases clipped from V and 4 bases from J, the junction kept 6 bases outside the gene matches. Germline V gene lookup returns CDR1 MNHEY and CDR2 SVGAGI. The CDR3 has 14 amino acids. The CDR3: CASRDRVGNQPQHF. DNA for the CDR3: TGTGCCAGCCGGGACAGGGTGGGGAATCAGCCCCAGCATTTT.